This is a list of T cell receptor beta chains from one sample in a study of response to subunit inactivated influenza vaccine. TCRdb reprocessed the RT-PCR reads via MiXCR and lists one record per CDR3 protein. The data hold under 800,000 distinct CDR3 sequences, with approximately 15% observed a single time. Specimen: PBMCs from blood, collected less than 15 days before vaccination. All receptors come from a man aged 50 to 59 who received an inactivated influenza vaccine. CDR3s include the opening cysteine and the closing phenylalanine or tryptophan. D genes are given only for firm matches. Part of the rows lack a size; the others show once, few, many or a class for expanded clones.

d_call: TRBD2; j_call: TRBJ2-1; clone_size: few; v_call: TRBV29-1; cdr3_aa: CSVEDRLAGAFEQFF; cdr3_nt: TGCAGCGTTGAGGACCGACTAGCGGGGGCATTTGAGCAGTTCTTC
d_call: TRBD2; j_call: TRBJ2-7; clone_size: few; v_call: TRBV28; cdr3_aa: CASSLRWREISQQYF; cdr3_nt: TGTGCCAGCAGTTTACGCTGGCGGGAGATTAGCCAGCAGTACTTC
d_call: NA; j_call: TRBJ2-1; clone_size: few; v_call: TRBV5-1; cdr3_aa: CASSLPTGSYNEQFF; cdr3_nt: TGCGCCAGCAGCTTGCCAACTGGCTCTTACAATGAGCAGTTCTTC
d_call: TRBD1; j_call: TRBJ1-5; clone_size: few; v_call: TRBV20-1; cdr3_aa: CSARPRDSWQPQHF; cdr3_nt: TGCAGTGCTAGACCCCGGGACAGTTGGCAGCCCCAGCATTTT
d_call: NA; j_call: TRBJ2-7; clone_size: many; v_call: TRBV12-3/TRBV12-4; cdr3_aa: CASSWGSTTYEQYF; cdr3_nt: TGTGCCAGCAGTTGGGGGTCAACGACCTACGAGCAGTACTTC
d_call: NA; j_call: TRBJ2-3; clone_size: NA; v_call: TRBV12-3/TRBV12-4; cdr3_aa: CASLKDGPDTQYF; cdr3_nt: TGTGCCAGCCTTAAAGACGGGCCAGATACGCAGTATTTT
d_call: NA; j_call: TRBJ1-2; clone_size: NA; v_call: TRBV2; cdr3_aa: CATREDSSSHGYTF; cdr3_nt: TGTGCCACCCGCGAGGACAGCTCTTCTCATGGCTACACCTTC
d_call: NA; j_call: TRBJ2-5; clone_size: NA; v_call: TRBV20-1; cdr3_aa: CSASYREETQYF; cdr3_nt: TGCAGTGCTAGTTACAGGGAGGAGACCCAGTACTTC
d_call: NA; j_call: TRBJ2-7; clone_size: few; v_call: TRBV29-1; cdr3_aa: CSGSRGPSYEQYF; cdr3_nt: TGCAGCGGAAGCCGGGGCCCAAGCTACGAGCAGTACTTC
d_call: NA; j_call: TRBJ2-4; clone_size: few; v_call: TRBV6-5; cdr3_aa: CASSFLRAQSENIQYF; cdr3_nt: TGTGCCAGCAGCTTCCTCCGGGCACAAAGCGAAAACATTCAGTACTTC
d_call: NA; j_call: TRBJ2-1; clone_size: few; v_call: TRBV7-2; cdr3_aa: CASSHSTGRDEQFF; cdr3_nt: TGTGCCAGCAGCCATTCGACAGGGAGGGATGAGCAGTTCTTC
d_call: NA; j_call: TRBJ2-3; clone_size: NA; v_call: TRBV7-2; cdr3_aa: CASSRGLSGDTQYF; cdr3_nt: TGTGCCAGCAGCCGAGGGTTGAGTGGAGATACGCAGTATTTT
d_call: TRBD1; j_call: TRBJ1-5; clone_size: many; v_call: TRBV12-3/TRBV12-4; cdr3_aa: CASTVRGRNQPQHF; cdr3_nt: TGTGCCAGCACCGTCAGGGGGCGAAATCAGCCCCAGCATTTT
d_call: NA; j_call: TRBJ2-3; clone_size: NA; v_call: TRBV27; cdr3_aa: CASSPFLARLADTQYF; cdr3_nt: TGTGCCAGCAGTCCTTTCCTAGCCCGATTGGCAGATACGCAGTATTTT
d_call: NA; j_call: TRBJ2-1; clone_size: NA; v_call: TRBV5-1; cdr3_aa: CASSLPPPQNNEQFF; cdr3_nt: TGCGCCAGCAGCTTGCCCCCCCCACAAAACAATGAGCAGTTCTTC
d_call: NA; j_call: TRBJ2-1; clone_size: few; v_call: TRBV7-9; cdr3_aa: CASRPDVFYEQFF; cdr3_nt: TGTGCCAGCAGACCGGACGTATTCTATGAGCAGTTCTTC
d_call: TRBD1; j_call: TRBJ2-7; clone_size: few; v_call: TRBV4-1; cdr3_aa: CASSQQTGQGTYEQYF; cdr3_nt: TGCGCCAGCAGCCAACAAACAGGACAGGGGACCTACGAGCAGTACTTC
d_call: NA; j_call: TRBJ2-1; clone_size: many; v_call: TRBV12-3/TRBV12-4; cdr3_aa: CASSSVPSYNEQFF; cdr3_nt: TGTGCCAGCAGTAGCGTCCCTTCCTACAATGAGCAGTTCTTC
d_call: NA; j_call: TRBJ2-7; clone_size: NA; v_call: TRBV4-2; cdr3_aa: CASSQGDGSYEQYF; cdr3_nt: TGTGCCAGCAGCCAGGGGGACGGTTCCTACGAGCAGTACTTC
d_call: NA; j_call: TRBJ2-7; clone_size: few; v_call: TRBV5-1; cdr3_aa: CASSPTSRTEGEQYF; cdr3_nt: TGCGCCAGCAGCCCTACGAGTCGGACAGAGGGCGAGCAGTACTTC
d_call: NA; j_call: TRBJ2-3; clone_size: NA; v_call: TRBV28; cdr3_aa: CASSYAPWPSTDTQYF; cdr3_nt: TGTGCCAGCAGTTACGCTCCCTGGCCGAGCACAGATACGCAGTATTTT
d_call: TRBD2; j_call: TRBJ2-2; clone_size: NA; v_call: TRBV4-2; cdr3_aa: CASSPAGTSHTGELFF; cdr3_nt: TGTGCCAGCAGCCCGGCCGGGACTAGTCACACCGGGGAGCTGTTTTTT
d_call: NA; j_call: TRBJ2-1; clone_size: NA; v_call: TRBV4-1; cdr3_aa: CASSQVLYTNSPYNEQFF; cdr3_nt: TGCGCCAGCAGCCAAGTCCTGTACACCAACAGCCCCTACAATGAGCAGTTCTTC
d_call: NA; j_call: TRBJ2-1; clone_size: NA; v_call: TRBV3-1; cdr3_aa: CASSPGWASNEQFF; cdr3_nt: TGTGCCAGCAGCCCTGGGTGGGCCTCCAATGAGCAGTTCTTC
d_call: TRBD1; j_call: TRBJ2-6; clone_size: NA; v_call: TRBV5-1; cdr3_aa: CASSAPGQGAYGANDLTF; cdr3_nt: TGCGCCAGCAGCGCTCCGGGACAGGGGGCTTACGGGGCCAACGACCTGACTTTC
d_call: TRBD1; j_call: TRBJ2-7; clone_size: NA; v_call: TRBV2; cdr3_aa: CASSAETGVNEQYF; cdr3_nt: TGTGCCAGCAGTGCCGAGACAGGGGTCAACGAGCAGTACTTC
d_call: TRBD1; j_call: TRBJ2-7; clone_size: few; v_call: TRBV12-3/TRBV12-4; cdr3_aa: CASSKGAQGSYEQYF; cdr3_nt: TGTGCCAGCAGCAAGGGGGCCCAGGGATCCTACGAGCAGTACTTC
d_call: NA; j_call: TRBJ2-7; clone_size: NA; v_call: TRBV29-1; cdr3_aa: CSVQSFYEQYF; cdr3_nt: TGCAGCGTCCAGAGTTTTTACGAGCAGTACTTC
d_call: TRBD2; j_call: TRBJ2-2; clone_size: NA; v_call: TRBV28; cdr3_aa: CASSFPSGRTGELFF; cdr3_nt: TGTGCCAGCAGTTTCCCGAGCGGGAGGACCGGGGAGCTGTTTTTT
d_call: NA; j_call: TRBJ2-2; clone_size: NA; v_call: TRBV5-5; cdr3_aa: CASKGDGSTGELFF; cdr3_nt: TGTGCCAGCAAGGGGGATGGTAGCACCGGGGAGCTGTTTTTT
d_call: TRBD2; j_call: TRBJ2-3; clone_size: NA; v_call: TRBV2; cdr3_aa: CASHSGLAEAFTDTQYF; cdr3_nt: TGTGCCAGCCACTCCGGACTAGCGGAGGCATTCACAGATACGCAGTATTTT
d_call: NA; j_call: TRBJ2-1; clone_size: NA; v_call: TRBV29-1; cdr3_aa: CSVDLILAREQFF; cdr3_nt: TGCAGCGTCGATTTAATTCTAGCGCGAGAGCAGTTCTTC
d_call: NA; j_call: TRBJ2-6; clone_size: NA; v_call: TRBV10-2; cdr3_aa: CASSQGMGANVLTF; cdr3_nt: TGCGCCAGCAGTCAGGGTATGGGGGCCAACGTCCTGACTTTC
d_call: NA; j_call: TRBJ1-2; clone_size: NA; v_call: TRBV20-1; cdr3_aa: CSARVGGQWRGNYGYTF; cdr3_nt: TGCAGTGCTAGAGTGGGGGGCCAGTGGAGGGGGAACTATGGCTACACCTTC
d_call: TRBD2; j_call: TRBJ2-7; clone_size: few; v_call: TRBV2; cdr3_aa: CASSEVWLAGGYEQYF; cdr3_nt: TGTGCCAGCAGTGAAGTTTGGCTAGCGGGAGGATACGAGCAGTACTTC
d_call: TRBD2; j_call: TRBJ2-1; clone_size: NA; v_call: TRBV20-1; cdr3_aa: CSARGLAGYHNEQFF; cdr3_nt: TGCAGTGCTAGGGGTCTAGCGGGGTACCACAATGAGCAGTTCTTC
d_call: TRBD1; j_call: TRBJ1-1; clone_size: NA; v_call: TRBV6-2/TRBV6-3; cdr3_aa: CASSFIQGATEAFF; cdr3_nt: TGTGCCAGCAGCTTCATACAGGGGGCGACTGAAGCTTTCTTT
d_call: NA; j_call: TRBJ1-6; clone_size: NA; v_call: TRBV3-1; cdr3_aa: CASSPSYSARHNSPLHF; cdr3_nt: TGTGCCAGCAGCCCGTCGTATTCCGCCAGGCATAATTCACCCCTCCACTTT
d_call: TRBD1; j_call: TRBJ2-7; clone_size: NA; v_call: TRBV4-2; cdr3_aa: CASSRGTGVNYEQYF; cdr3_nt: TGTGCCAGCAGCCGAGGGACAGGGGTTAACTACGAGCAGTACTTC
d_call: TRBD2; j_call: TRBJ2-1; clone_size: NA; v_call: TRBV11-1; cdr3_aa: CASSRSGRPPYNEQFF; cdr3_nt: TGTGCCAGCAGCCGTAGCGGGAGGCCTCCCTACAATGAGCAGTTCTTC
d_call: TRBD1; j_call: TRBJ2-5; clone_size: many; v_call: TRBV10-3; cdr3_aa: CATGQGYQETQYF; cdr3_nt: TGTGCCACCGGACAGGGGTATCAAGAGACCCAGTACTTC
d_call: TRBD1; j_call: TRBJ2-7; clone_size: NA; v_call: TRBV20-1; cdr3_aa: CSALKQGRTYEQYF; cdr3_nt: TGCAGTGCTCTCAAACAGGGGCGGACCTACGAGCAGTACTTC
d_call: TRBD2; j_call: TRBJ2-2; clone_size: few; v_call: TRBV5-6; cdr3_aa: CASSLAGTSVPGELFF; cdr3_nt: TGTGCCAGCAGCTTGGCCGGGACTAGTGTCCCCGGGGAGCTGTTTTTT
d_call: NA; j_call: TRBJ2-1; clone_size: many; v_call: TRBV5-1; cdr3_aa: CASRQTFSSSYNEQFF; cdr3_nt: TGCGCCAGCAGACAGACATTTTCGAGCTCCTACAATGAGCAGTTCTTC
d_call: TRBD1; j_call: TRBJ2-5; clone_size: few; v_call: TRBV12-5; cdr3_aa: CASGMLVGQGRKTQYF; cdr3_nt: TGTGCTAGTGGGATGCTGGTGGGACAGGGACGTAAGACCCAGTACTTC
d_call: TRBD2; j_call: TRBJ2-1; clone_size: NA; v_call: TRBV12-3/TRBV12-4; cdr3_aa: CAPGTSGANEQFF; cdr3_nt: TGTGCCCCCGGGACTAGCGGGGCCAATGAGCAGTTCTTC
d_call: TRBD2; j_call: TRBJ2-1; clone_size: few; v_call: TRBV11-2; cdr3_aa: CASSSPGHQRGGFYNEQFF; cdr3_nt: TGTGCCAGCAGCTCCCCCGGACACCAGCGGGGGGGCTTCTACAATGAGCAGTTCTTC
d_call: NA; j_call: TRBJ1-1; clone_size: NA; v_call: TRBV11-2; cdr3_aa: CASSLAAFNTEAFF; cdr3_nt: TGTGCCAGCAGCTTAGCGGCATTTAACACTGAAGCTTTCTTT
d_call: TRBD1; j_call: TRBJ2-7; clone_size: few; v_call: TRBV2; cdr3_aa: CASRGTVQSSYEQYF; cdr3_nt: TGTGCCAGCAGAGGGACAGTTCAGAGCTCCTACGAGCAGTACTTC
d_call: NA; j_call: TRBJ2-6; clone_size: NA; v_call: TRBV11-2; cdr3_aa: CASSSSGGWIGANVLTF; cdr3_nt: TGTGCCAGCAGCTCAAGCGGCGGGTGGATAGGGGCCAACGTCCTGACTTTC
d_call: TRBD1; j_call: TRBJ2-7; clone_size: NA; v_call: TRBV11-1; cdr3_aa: CASSFDQGVQYF; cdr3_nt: TGTGCCAGCAGCTTCGATCAGGGGGTACAGTACTTC
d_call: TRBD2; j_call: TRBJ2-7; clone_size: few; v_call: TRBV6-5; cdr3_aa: CASSYLGLAGPYEQYF; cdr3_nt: TGTGCCAGCAGTTACCTCGGACTAGCGGGGCCCTACGAGCAGTACTTC
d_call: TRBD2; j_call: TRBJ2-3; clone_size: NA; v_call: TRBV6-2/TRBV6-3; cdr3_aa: CASSRNPPGLAGGSTDTQYF; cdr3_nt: TGTGCCAGCAGCCGGAATCCCCCGGGACTAGCGGGTGGAAGCACAGATACGCAGTATTTT
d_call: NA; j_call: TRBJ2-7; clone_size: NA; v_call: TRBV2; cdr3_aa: CASRKDTPSYEQYF; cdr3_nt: TGTGCCAGCAGAAAGGACACCCCCTCCTACGAGCAGTACTTC